One sample yielded the 17 T cell receptor beta chains listed below, sequenced in a study of blood T cell repertoires in COVID-19. Assay: immunoSEQ multiplex PCR; the TCRdb copy retains only in-frame clones and omits some. The sample holds around 100,000 clones, roughly 90% seen once. Specimen: peripheral blood. Source of these receptors: a woman aged 45-59 years with COVID-19, enrolled during active disease.

V gene TRBV5-1 combines with J gene TRBJ2-3; 8 bases match TRBD2. Germline assignment: CDR1 SGHRS and CDR2 YFSETQ. This CDR3 spans 16 amino acids. V shed 0 bases and J 5 bases; nucleotides not matched to a gene: 8. CDR3 region: CASSLAGLVLVDTQYF. CDR3 nucleotide sequence: TGCGCCAGCAGCTTGGCGGGACTAGTTCTAGTAGATACGCAGTATTTT.

This chain joins TRBV5-1 and TRBJ2-3; D call uncertain. The length of the CDR3 is 12 residues. V lost 6 bases and J 0 bases, leaving 5 bases between the germline ends. In germline, CDR1 is SGHRS, CDR2 YFSETQ. The CDR3 coding sequence is TGCGCCAGCACCCAGAGCACAGATACGCAGTATTTT. It specifies CASTQSTDTQYF.

This clone has more than one count but fewer than ten. The rearrangement joins TRBV4-1 to TRBJ2-1; the D is unclear. V was clipped by 4 bases and J by 6 bases, with 7 bases between them. Germline-derived CDR1 and CDR2 are MGHRA and YSYEKL. This CDR3 region has 12 residues. As DNA, the CDR3 is TGCGCCAGCAGCCTTGGCCGCAATGAGCAGTTCTTC. It yields the protein CASSLGRNEQFF.

The V and J genes are TRBV10-3 and TRBJ1-1; 7 nucleotides line up with TRBD1. Germline CDR1 reads ENHRY; CDR2 reads SYGVKD. V shed 6 bases, J shed 1 base, and the junction held 5 bases outside the gene matches. CDR3 length: 14 residues. The CDR3 region has the DNA TGTGCCATCAGCGTGGGACAGAAGAACACTGAAGCTTTCTTT. This sequence encodes CAISVGQKNTEAFF.

This chain joins TRBV6-5 and TRBJ2-7; unclear D gene. Germline V gene lookup returns CDR1 MNHEY and CDR2 SVGAGI. This CDR3 has 15 amino acids. With 0 bases removed from V and 0 bases from J, the gap between germline ends came to 9 bases. The CDR3 loop is CASSYSAENSYEQYF. In DNA, the CDR3 is TGTGCCAGCAGTTACTCGGCTGAAAACTCCTACGAGCAGTACTTC.

The count of this clone is one. The chain joins TRBV24-1 to TRBJ1-2; 9 nucleotides match TRBD1. V dropped 4 bases and J dropped 8; count of bases not matched to a gene: 7. The CDR3 is 14 residues long. CDR1 and CDR2 from the germline V gene are KGHDR and SFDVKD. The CDR3 is CATSDSGQGYGYTF. The CDR3 DNA is TGTGCCACCAGTGACTCGGGACAGGGATACGGCTACACCTTC.

The V call is TRBV19, the J call TRBJ1-5; D is unclear. Trimming removed 4 bases at V and 2 bases at J, with 6 bases between. Germline loops: CDR1 LNHDA, CDR2 SQIVND (reference sequence). CDR3 length: 13 residues. The CDR3 is CASSSQGNQPQHF. The CDR3 DNA reads as TGTGCCAGTAGTAGTCAGGGCAATCAGCCCCAGCATTTT.

This clone showed up just once. This rearrangement joins TRBV28 to TRBJ1-2; 7 nucleotides line up with TRBD1. Unmatched junction bases numbered 6, after V lost 5 bases and J lost 0 bases. The germline V gene encodes CDR1 MDHEN and CDR2 SYDVKM. The CDR3 totals 15 residues. As DNA, the CDR3 is TGTGCCAGCAGTCTTCCGGGACAGACTAACTATGGCTACACCTTC. This translates into CASSLPGQTNYGYTF.

This chain uses TRBV6-5 with TRBJ2-7; weak D call: TRBD1 (5 bases). CDR3 length: 11 amino acids. The V end was cut by 8 bases, the J end by 4 bases, with 9 bases between. Germline CDR1 is MNHEY and CDR2 is SVGAGI. DNA for the CDR3: TGTGCCAGCGGGCAGGGTTACGAGCAGTACTTC. This sequence encodes CASGQGYEQYF.

V is TRBV3-1 (or the pseudogene TRBV3-2) and J is TRBJ2-6; 8 bases agree with TRBD1. CDR3 length equals 17 residues. The V gene's germline CDR1 is LGHDT and CDR2 YNNKEL (reference sequence). V lost 4 bases, J lost 0 bases, and 5 bases stayed unmatched. CDR3 region: CASSLGQAGSGANVLTF. The CDR3 DNA is TGTGCCAGCAGCCTGGGACAGGCGGGCTCTGGGGCCAACGTCCTGACTTTC.

V usage is TRBV28 and J usage is TRBJ1-5; 10 bases map to TRBD1. J gave up 1 base and V 6 bases, and 12 bases lay outside the gene matches. The length of the CDR3 is 18 residues. Germline-derived CDR1 and CDR2 are MDHEN and SYDVKM. The CDR3 sequence: CASRAGQGLRGSNQPQHF. The CDR3, as DNA: TGTGCCAGCAGGGCGGGACAGGGGCTCAGAGGGAGCAATCAGCCCCAGCATTTT.

The V call is TRBV6-2 or TRBV6-3, the J call TRBJ2-3, with D possibly being TRBD2 (7 bases). The germline gives CDR1 MNHEY, CDR2 SVGEGT. The V end was cut by 2 bases, the J end by 0 bases, with 12 bases between. CDR3 length equals 16 residues. This chain's CDR3 is CASSYPRGASTDTQYF. In nucleotides, the CDR3 is TGTGCCAGCAGTTACCCCCGGGGGGCAAGCACAGATACGCAGTATTTT.

This CDR3 is CASSYSISQGFYGYTF. Here the CDR3 DNA reads TGTGCCAGCAGTTACTCGATCTCACAGGGGTTCTATGGCTACACCTTC. This chain links TRBV6-2 or TRBV6-3 with TRBJ1-2; 7 positions match TRBD1. CDR3 length: 16 residues. The germline gives CDR1 MNHEY, CDR2 SVGEGT. Trimming removed 0 bases from V and 4 bases from J; junction bases left unmatched: 8.

The chain employs TRBV9 and TRBJ2-5; D may be TRBD2 (7 bases). V lost 4 bases, J lost 4 bases, and 17 bases lay in between. The CDR3 loop spans 15 amino acids. Germline CDR1 and CDR2: SGDLS and YYNGEE. The CDR3 sequence is CASSLAFGGPETQYF. DNA of the CDR3: TGTGCCAGCAGCCTCGCGTTCGGGGGGCCAGAGACCCAGTACTTC.

This chain uses TRBV15 with TRBJ2-3; TRBD1 aligns across 7 bases. J was trimmed by 1 base and V by 0 bases; bases with no gene match: 4. The CDR3 is 16 amino acids. The germline V gene has CDR1 LNHNV and CDR2 YYDKDF (reference sequence). This chain's CDR3 is CATSRDKGAGTDTQYF. DNA for the CDR3: TGTGCCACCAGCAGAGATAAGGGGGCTGGCACAGATACGCAGTATTTT.

This chain uses TRBV24-1 with TRBJ2-7; 7 positions agree with TRBD1. This CDR3 contains 14 residues. Trimming took 4 bases from V and 4 from J; bases not matched to a gene: 6. The germline V gene has CDR1 KGHDR and CDR2 SFDVKD. The CDR3: CATSDPDRAYEQYF. The DNA of the CDR3 is TGTGCCACCAGTGACCCTGACAGGGCTTACGAGCAGTACTTC.

This chain uses TRBV3-1 (or the pseudogene TRBV3-2) with TRBJ2-5; weak D call: TRBD1 (5 bases). Per germline, CDR1 LGHDT and CDR2 YNNKEL (reference sequence). The CDR3 spans 15 residues. V was trimmed by 5 bases and J by 2 bases, leaving 15 bases between them. The CDR3 protein is CASSFTQVLQETQYF. The CDR3 DNA is TGTGCCAGCAGCTTCACACAGGTCCTTCAAGAGACCCAGTACTTC.